This TCR beta chain came from a study of shared clonotypes between healthy human individuals. J lost 3 bases, V lost 5 bases, and 10 bases had no gene match. CDR3 length equals 16 residues. Germline loops: CDR1 SGHTA, CDR2 FQGNSA. Deep-level running was used for the assay. Several immunoSEQ 96-well plates shared each subset's DNA, each plate a replicate. Assay: immunoSEQ multiplex PCR; the TCRdb copy retains only in-frame clones and omits some. Found here are millions of clones, 85% to 95% of them singletons; the top ten hold more than 0.12%. Every one of the donors was a Caucasian adult that lived in Nashville, Tennessee.

The TCR comes from a man aged 18-30 years in good health. The chain uses TRBV7-2 and TRBJ2-5; 9 positions agree with TRBD1. Sequences were obtained from naive CD4+ T cells sorted from blood. Subset defined: CD45RA+ positively selected. The CDR3 DNA reads TGTGCCAGCAGCCCCGGGACAGGGCGAGCCGAAGAGACCCAGTACTTC. It is translated as CASSPGTGRAEETQYF. The full variable domain, its missing parts supplied by reference TRBV7-2 and TRBJ2-5, is GAGVSQSPSNKVTEKGKDVELRCDPISGHTALYWYRQSLGQGLEFLIYFQGNSAPDKSGLPSDRFSAERTGGSVSTLTIQRTQQEDSAVYLCASSPGTGRAEETQYFGPGTRLLVL.